These 15 T cell receptor beta chains were sequenced from one sample in a study of shared clonotypes between healthy human individuals. The repertoire was sequenced with immunoSEQ multiplex PCR; TCRdb's copy has only in-frame clones and lacks some. The sample has 1.6 million or so clones, 98% seen once. The sample taken for sequencing was naive CD4+ T cells sorted from blood. Described subset: CD45RA+ positively selected. These receptors all stem from a man aged 25-45 years in good health.

The rearrangement joins TRBV5-4 to TRBJ1-4, with D possibly matching TRBD1 (5 bases). V was cut by 3 bases and J by 5 bases, with 11 bases left in between. CDR3 length: 14 amino acids. CDR1 is SGHNT and CDR2 is YYREEE in the germline V gene (reference sequence). The chain's CDR3 is CASSSRQLNEKLFF. CDR3 bases: TGTGCCAGCAGCTCCAGACAGTTGAATGAAAAACTGTTTTTT.

This rearrangement joins TRBV7-8 to TRBJ2-1; 14 nucleotides match TRBD2. CDR1 and CDR2 (germline): SGHVS, FQNEAQ. V shed 5 bases, J shed 9 bases, and the junction held 12 bases outside the gene matches. The CDR3 is 17 residues long. The CDR3, as DNA: TGTGCCAGCAGCCCCCTAGCCGGGACTAGCGGGAGCGGTGAGCAGTTCTTC. This codes for CASSPLAGTSGSGEQFF.

The genes are TRBV12-5 and TRBJ2-7, with D unresolved. V was clipped by 7 bases and J by 1 base, with 11 bases between them. The CDR3 has 13 amino acids. Germline assignment: CDR1 LGHNT and CDR2 FRNRAP. CDR3 loop: CASEVETSYEQYF. The CDR3 DNA follows: TGTGCTAGTGAAGTTGAGACTTCCTACGAGCAGTACTTC.

The gene calls are TRBV21-1 and TRBJ2-1; the table's TRBD2 call for D was not verified on the DNA. TRBV21-1 is flagged as a pseudogene. This CDR3 has 14 residues. DNA of the CDR3: TGTGCCAGCACCCTAGCGGGGCCGTACAATGAGCAGTTCTTC. This translates into CASTLAGPYNEQFF.

CDR3 sequence (DNA): TGTGCCAGCTCACCCCCCACAGGGGGGGATGAAAAACTGTTTTTT. It specifies CASSPPTGGDEKLFF. The rearrangement joins TRBV18 to TRBJ1-4, with TRBD1 identical over 8 bases. Germline values: CDR1 KGHSH, CDR2 LQKENI. The ends lost 3 bases at V and 6 bases at J; junction bases unmatched: 6. This CDR3 is 15 amino acids long.

The chain couples TRBV4-2 to TRBJ2-7; 8 bases are a match to TRBD2. The junction had 6 bases not matched to a gene; V was cut back by 5 bases and J by 0 bases. The germline CDR1 and CDR2 sequences are LGHNA and YNFKEQ. The CDR3 has 15 residues. CDR3 protein: CASSELAEHSYEQYF. The CDR3 nucleotides read TGTGCCAGCAGCGAACTAGCGGAACACTCCTACGAGCAGTACTTC.

The V gene is TRBV18, the J gene TRBJ1-1; D is possibly TRBD1 (5 bases). In germline, CDR1 is KGHSH, CDR2 LQKENI. The CDR3 runs 13 residues. The V end lost 5 bases, the J end lost 3 bases, and 10 bases lay between the germline ends. CDR3 nucleotide sequence: TGTGCCAGCTCATGGGGGGAAGACACTGAAGCTTTCTTT. Protein product: CASSWGEDTEAFF.

The chain uses TRBV5-4 and TRBJ1-3; 12 bases align to TRBD1. V was clipped by 4 bases and J by 4 bases; unmatched bases: 3. The CDR3 covers 15 residues. Per the germline V gene, CDR1 is SGHNT and CDR2 is YYREEE (reference sequence). As DNA, the CDR3 is TGTGCCAGCAGCCAGGGACAGGGGGCAGGAAACACCATATATTTT. This gives the protein CASSQGQGAGNTIYF.

J is TRBJ2-2 and V is TRBV5-4; no reliable D call. The V and J ends lost 4 bases and 3 bases respectively, with 7 bases between them. There are 13 residues in the CDR3. Per germline, CDR1 SGHNT and CDR2 YYREEE (reference sequence). The CDR3 nucleotides are TGTGCCAGCAGCCGAGAGTACACCGGGGAGCTGTTTTTT. Protein sequence: CASSREYTGELFF.

The table lists this clone with a count of one. The V gene is TRBV2, the J gene TRBJ2-2; 8 positions agree with TRBD1. The trim removed 6 bases at V and 4 bases at J, leaving 7 bases unmatched. The CDR3 runs to 15 residues. In germline, CDR1 is SNHLY, CDR2 FYNNEI. The CDR3 loop is CASSLKTGATGELFF. DNA for the CDR3: TGTGCCAGCAGCCTCAAGACAGGGGCCACCGGGGAGCTGTTTTTT.

The rearrangement joins TRBV7-3 to TRBJ2-1; TRBD2 aligns across 9 bases. The CDR3 is 16 residues long. CDR1 is SGHTA, CDR2 FQGTGA, per germline. Trimming cost V 4 bases and J 0 bases; bases outside gene matches: 4. The DNA of the CDR3 is TGTGCCAGCAGCTCGGTTAGCGGGGGCTCCTACAATGAGCAGTTCTTC. Encoded protein: CASSSVSGGSYNEQFF.

This chain links TRBV7-9 with TRBJ1-3; D gene ambiguous. Germline V CDR1 and CDR2: SEHNR, FQNEAQ (reference sequence). The CDR3 extends over 15 amino acids. The germline V and J ends were trimmed by 3 bases and 0 bases, with 9 bases remaining between them. DNA for the CDR3: TGTGCCAGCAGCTTTAAGTCGGCCTCTGGAAACACCATATATTTT. Residues: CASSFKSASGNTIYF.

This chain links TRBV28 with TRBJ2-3, with 8 bases lining up with TRBD1. J lost 1 base, V lost 3 bases, and 18 bases had no gene match. From germline, CDR1 is MDHEN and CDR2 SYDVKM. This CDR3 comprises 20 residues. CDR3 protein: CASSFPPGQGGRIGTDTQYF. For the CDR3, the DNA is TGTGCCAGCAGTTTCCCCCCCGGACAGGGCGGTCGGATTGGCACAGATACGCAGTATTTT.

The sample holds one count of this clone. The chain recombines TRBV9 with TRBJ2-2, with 12 bases aligning to TRBD1. The CDR3 is 19 residues long. The V and J ends lost 3 bases and 3 bases, in that order; junction bases with no gene match: 12. Germline CDR1 reads SGDLS; CDR2 reads YYNGEE. This chain's CDR3 is CASSGIPGQGAPHTGELFF. The DNA for the CDR3 is TGTGCCAGCAGCGGAATCCCGGGACAGGGGGCGCCACACACCGGGGAGCTGTTTTTT.

This chain links TRBV5-1 with TRBJ1-2, with no clear D. The CDR3 is 13 amino acids. Deletions cut 4 bases from V and 4 bases from J, with 11 bases between. Germline-derived CDR1 and CDR2 are SGHRS and YFSETQ. Here the CDR3 reads CASSLKDGYGYTF. CDR3 sequence (DNA): TGCGCCAGCAGCCTTAAGGACGGCTATGGCTACACCTTC.